This TCR beta chain originates from a study of T cell responses to AZD1222 COVID-19 vaccine. The assay was immunoSEQ multiplex PCR, and TCRdb's table has in-frame clones only and misses some. The sample has 150,000 or so clones; about 90% are singletons. A note on this clone: The antigen is unknown.

Study-wide findings and caveats: Reportedly, close to half of spike-specific TCRs are directed against unmutated variant regions.

V shed 0 bases and J 1 base; nucleotides not matched to a gene: 5. Germline assignment: CDR1 MNHNS and CDR2 SASEGT. The CDR3 loop spans 17 amino acids. This sequence joins TRBV6-1 and TRBJ1-1, with TRBD1 matching 10 bases. The material sequenced was peripheral blood, taken 28 days after the second AZD1222 dose. The source of this sequence is an adult who received the AZD1222 COVID-19 vaccine. In nucleotides, the CDR3 is TGTGCCAGCAGTGAAGCGCCGACAGGGGGCGGGAACACTGAAGCTTTCTTT. This gives the protein CASSEAPTGGGNTEAFF.